These T cell receptor beta chains were read from a single sample in a study of vaccination and CD4 T cells after COVID-19. Their cognate antigens are unknown. TCRdb itself ran the PCR reads through MiXCR, one entry per CDR3 protein. The table has fewer than 15,000 distinct CDR3 sequences, almost 50% seen once. Sequenced material: cultured CD4+ T cells from blood, taken after SARS-CoV-2 vaccination. These receptors were collected from a human donor with COVID-19. The CDR3 runs from the conserved cysteine through the conserved F or W. The D gene is left open where the match is weak. Where a row states a size, it is once, few, many or the class of an expanded clone; other rows omit it.

J gene: TRBJ2-3
V gene: TRBV29-1
D gene: NA
clone size: NA
CDR3 DNA: TGCAGCGTCAACAGGGGCACAGATACGCAGTATTTT
CDR3 protein: CSVNRGTDTQYF

J gene: TRBJ2-7
V gene: TRBV7-6
D gene: NA
clone size: NA
CDR3 DNA: TGTGCCAGCAGCTTAGCATCCAGCTACGAGCAGTACTTC
CDR3 protein: CASSLASSYEQYF

J gene: TRBJ2-7
V gene: TRBV20-1
D gene: NA
clone size: NA
CDR3 DNA: TGCAGTGCTAGAGCGACGGTCAAGTCCTACGAGCAGTACTTC
CDR3 protein: CSARATVKSYEQYF

J gene: TRBJ1-2
V gene: TRBV25-1
D gene: NA
clone size: NA
CDR3 DNA: TGTGCCAGCAGTCCTGGAGTCGGGTTATTTGGCTACACCTTC
CDR3 protein: CASSPGVGLFGYTF

J gene: TRBJ2-5
V gene: TRBV7-2
D gene: TRBD2
clone size: few
CDR3 DNA: TGTGCCAGCAGTTCACGACTAGCGGGGGCCGCGGGGGAGACCCAGTACTTC
CDR3 protein: CASSSRLAGAAGETQYF

J gene: TRBJ2-5
V gene: TRBV20-1
D gene: TRBD2
clone size: NA
CDR3 DNA: TGCAGTGCTTCCGGGACTAGCGAAGAGACCCAGTACTTC
CDR3 protein: CSASGTSEETQYF

J gene: TRBJ1-2
V gene: TRBV10-1
D gene: NA
clone size: NA
CDR3 DNA: TGCGCCAGCAGTGAAGGGTTCGAGCTGGGCTACACCTTC
CDR3 protein: CASSEGFELGYTF

J gene: TRBJ1-2
V gene: TRBV7-2
D gene: TRBD1
clone size: NA
CDR3 DNA: TGTGCCAGCAGCGTCGACAGGGGGCTAATAGGCTACACCTTC
CDR3 protein: CASSVDRGLIGYTF

J gene: TRBJ2-5
V gene: TRBV7-2
D gene: NA
clone size: NA
CDR3 DNA: TGTGCCAGCAGCGCCATTGGGCGGGGACAAGAGACCCAGTACTTC
CDR3 protein: CASSAIGRGQETQYF

J gene: TRBJ1-4
V gene: TRBV19
D gene: NA
clone size: NA
CDR3 DNA: TGTGCCAGTAGTTTGGTGACAATCGTCGCCAATGAAAAACTGTTTTTT
CDR3 protein: CASSLVTIVANEKLFF

J gene: TRBJ2-2
V gene: TRBV12-3/TRBV12-4
D gene: NA
clone size: NA
CDR3 DNA: TGTGCCAGCAGTTTCAGACGCTCGAACACCGGGGAGCTGTTTTTT
CDR3 protein: CASSFRRSNTGELFF

J gene: TRBJ1-2
V gene: TRBV23-1
D gene: TRBD1
clone size: few
CDR3 DNA: TGCGCCTGGACAGGGGAATGCTACACCTTC
CDR3 protein: CAWTGECYTF

J gene: TRBJ1-1
V gene: TRBV5-1
D gene: TRBD1
clone size: NA
CDR3 DNA: TGCGCCAGCAGCAATACAGGGGGGGACACTGAAGCTTTCTTT
CDR3 protein: CASSNTGGDTEAFF

J gene: TRBJ2-1
V gene: TRBV7-3
D gene: TRBD2
clone size: NA
CDR3 DNA: TGTGCCAGCAGCTTGCGGGGGGACTCCTACAATGAGCAGTTCTTC
CDR3 protein: CASSLRGDSYNEQFF

J gene: TRBJ2-3
V gene: TRBV27
D gene: TRBD2
clone size: once
CDR3 DNA: TGTGCCAGCAAAGACGGGACTACCTCGGGAGATACGCAGTATTTT
CDR3 protein: CASKDGTTSGDTQYF

J gene: TRBJ2-7
V gene: TRBV12-3/TRBV12-4
D gene: NA
clone size: NA
CDR3 DNA: TGTGCCAGCAGTTTTCAGGGCGAGCAGTACTTC
CDR3 protein: CASSFQGEQYF

J gene: TRBJ2-5
V gene: TRBV6-1
D gene: TRBD1
clone size: NA
CDR3 DNA: TGTGCCAGCAGTCGGGACAGAGGGGGAGAGACCCAGTACTTC
CDR3 protein: CASSRDRGGETQYF

J gene: TRBJ2-7
V gene: TRBV7-3
D gene: TRBD1
clone size: NA
CDR3 DNA: TGTGCCAGCAGCTTATTTGGACAGGGCGAACAGTACTTC
CDR3 protein: CASSLFGQGEQYF

J gene: TRBJ2-5
V gene: TRBV6-5
D gene: NA
clone size: NA
CDR3 DNA: TGTGCCAGCAGTTACGGCGGGGGGCAGGGGGGGACCCAGTACTTC
CDR3 protein: CASSYGGGQGGTQYF

J gene: TRBJ1-2
V gene: TRBV6-1
D gene: TRBD1
clone size: few
CDR3 DNA: TGTGCCAGCAGACCCGGGACAGGGGGGGATGGCTACACCTTC
CDR3 protein: CASRPGTGGDGYTF